The 8 T cell receptor beta chains in this list originate from one sample, sequenced in a study of graft-versus-host responses after intestinal transplantation (dated by TCRdb to the early 2020s). According to the study, the label for this sample's time point signals: cells obtained before transplantation from donor or recipient. In the mixed lymphocyte reactions, approximately 200,000 CFSE-labeled pre-transplant responders were plated with approximately 200,000 irradiated violet-dye-labeled stimulators and cultured for about six days. Libraries came from the immunoSEQ multiplex PCR assay. Entries here come from immuneACCESS through TCRdb and include only in-frame sequences with V and J called. Some clones fail to appear in such tables; in the studies checked, an unresolved V gene covers under half of the shortfall, and the cause of the remainder is unknown. This sample is represented by over 8,500 clones; around 30% of them were singletons. The ten largest clones represent 5% to 8% of the sample.

Sequenced here: alloreactive CD8+ T cells from a mixed lymphocyte reaction culture, sampled before intestinal transplant. The cell subset or site label corresponds to: CFSE-low proliferating T cells sorted from approximately six-day pre-transplant mixed lymphocyte reaction (GvH or HvG direction). These receptors all stem from a human patient who received an intestinal transplant.

The rearrangement joins TRBV5-1 to TRBJ2-3; D gene unclear. CDR3 length: 13 residues. The V and J ends lost 5 bases and 2 bases respectively, with 9 bases between them. The germline gives CDR1 SGHRS, CDR2 YFSETQ. The CDR3 loop reads CASREIPTDTQYF. DNA for the CDR3: TGCGCCAGCAGGGAGATCCCCACAGATACGCAGTATTTT.

This clone has more than one count but fewer than ten. The chain combines TRBV27 with TRBJ2-7; D is perhaps TRBD1 (5 bases). V lost 6 bases and J 5 bases, leaving 20 bases between the germline ends. Germline CDR1 reads MNHEY; CDR2 reads SMNVEV (reference sequence). This CDR3 is 15 amino acids long. The CDR3 bases are TGTGCCAGCAGCGAAACTTCCAGGGTTAACGACGAGCAGTACTTC. It specifies CASSETSRVNDEQYF.

This chain uses TRBV27 with TRBJ2-7; 8 bases map to TRBD2. Germline trimming cut 5 bases from V and 1 base from J; bases unmatched to any gene: 4. The CDR3 covers 14 residues. The germline CDR1 and CDR2 sequences are MNHEY and SMNVEV (reference sequence). CDR3 region: CASSLRGESYEQYF. The DNA of the CDR3 is TGTGCCAGCAGTCTGCGGGGGGAGTCCTACGAGCAGTACTTC.

This clone was detected a few times. The chain joins TRBV5-6 to TRBJ2-7, with D possibly TRBD1 on 5 matching bases. Trimming stripped 3 bases from V and 1 base from J, with 14 bases between. Germline-derived CDR1 and CDR2 are SGHDT and YYEEEE. This CDR3 has 15 residues. The CDR3 coding sequence is TGTGCCAGCAGCTACCCACAGGTTCCGTCCTACGAGCAGTACTTC. Amino acids: CASSYPQVPSYEQYF.

The chain couples TRBV9 to TRBJ2-5, with 7 bases identical to TRBD2. The CDR3 sequence is 16 residues long. Germline values: CDR1 SGDLS, CDR2 YYNGEE. The trim removed 0 bases at V and 4 bases at J, leaving 9 bases unmatched. CDR3 nucleotide sequence: TGTGCCAGCAGCGTAGGGGGGGGGTTCCGATTAGAGACCCAGTACTTC. Amino acids: CASSVGGGFRLETQYF.

The chain combines TRBV19 with TRBJ2-1; 8 bases are shared with TRBD2. From germline, CDR1 is LNHDA and CDR2 SQIVND (reference sequence). The CDR3 is 13 amino acids. The V gene end was trimmed by 7 bases and the J gene end by 9 bases; junction bases not matched to a gene: 8. This CDR3 reads CASNSGGVGEQFF. CDR3 nucleotides: TGTGCCAGTAACTCGGGGGGGGTAGGTGAGCAGTTCTTC.

The chain recombines TRBV5-8 with TRBJ2-1, with D unresolved. The CDR3 is 12 amino acids. Between the trimmed V and J ends, which lost 0 bases and 6 bases, there was a span of 4 bases. Germline CDR1 is SGHTS and CDR2 is YDEGEE. The CDR3 bases are TGTGCCAGCAGCTTGGGTCTCAATGAGCAGTTCTTC. Its translation is CASSLGLNEQFF.

The rearrangement links TRBV12-5 to TRBJ2-7; D is ambiguous. This CDR3 is 13 amino acids long. Trimming left V 3 bases short and J 0 bases short, with 6 bases between. Per the germline V gene, CDR1 is LGHNT and CDR2 is FRNRAP. The CDR3 coding sequence is TGTGCTAGTGGTTTCCCGAGCTCCTACGAGCAGTACTTC. It codes for CASGFPSSYEQYF. Supplemented by reference TRBV12-5 and TRBJ2-7, the full variable domain reads DARVTQTPRHKVTEMGQEVTMRCQPILGHNTVFWYRQTMMQGLELLAYFRNRAPLDDSGMPKDRFSAEMPDATLATLKIQPSEPRDSAVYFCASGFPSSYEQYFGPGTRLTVT.